Following are 20 T cell receptor beta chains from one sample sequenced in a study of shared clonotypes between healthy human individuals. Assay used: immunoSEQ multiplex PCR; TCRdb lists only in-frame clones, some missing. Among hundreds of thousands of clones listed, approximately 79% were seen once. The sequenced sample was memory CD4+ T cells sorted from blood. Subset meaning: CD45RA-negative fraction. These TCRs come from a young woman in good health.

The V gene is TRBV14, the J gene TRBJ1-5; no reliable D call. This CDR3 region has 16 residues. The germline CDR1 and CDR2 sequences are SGHDN and FVKESK. Deletions cut 1 base from V and 0 bases from J, with 10 bases between. CDR3 nucleotide sequence: TGTGCCAGCAGCCAAGTGGGCCGATTTAGCAATCAGCCCCAGCATTTT. Its translation: CASSQVGRFSNQPQHF.

This sequence joins TRBV30 and TRBJ2-7; D may be TRBD1 or TRBD2 (5 bases each). The CDR3 extends over 16 amino acids. The germline V and J ends were trimmed by 3 bases and 0 bases, with 18 bases remaining between them. Germline loops: CDR1 GTSNPN, CDR2 SVGIG (reference sequence). The CDR3 is CAWSRWGFRDSYEQYF. The CDR3 DNA is TGTGCCTGGAGCAGGTGGGGGTTTCGGGACTCCTACGAGCAGTACTTC.

The chain is built from TRBV6-1 and TRBJ2-7; possible D gene TRBD2, 5 bases. The CDR3 runs 14 residues. V lost 2 bases to trimming and J lost 6 bases, with 14 bases between them. Germline V gene data show CDR1 as MNHNS and CDR2 as SASEGT. The CDR3 loop reads CASSEFVGRGEQYF. The CDR3 DNA reads as TGTGCCAGCAGTGAATTTGTAGGCCGGGGCGAGCAGTACTTC.

The rearrangement joins TRBV29-1 to TRBJ2-5, with TRBD2 identical over 7 bases. This CDR3 has 13 residues. V trimming: 6 bases; J trimming: 1 base; junction bases outside the gene matches: 5. The germline CDR1 and CDR2 sequences are SQVTM and ANQGSEA. CDR3: CSVEGGIQETQYF. For the CDR3, the DNA is TGCAGCGTAGAGGGAGGGATCCAAGAGACCCAGTACTTC.

The rearrangement joins TRBV5-1 to TRBJ1-4; D not certain. V was pared by 4 bases and J by 8 bases, with 15 bases between. This CDR3 is 14 amino acids long. Germline assignment: CDR1 SGHRS and CDR2 YFSETQ. Here the CDR3 reads CASSLRAGIEKLFF. The CDR3 DNA reads as TGCGCCAGCAGCCTGAGGGCCGGGATCGAAAAACTGTTTTTT.

V is TRBV11-3 and J is TRBJ2-1; 7 bases match TRBD2. Germline values: CDR1 SGHNT, CDR2 YENEEA. V shed 1 base, J shed 7 bases, and the junction held 7 bases outside the gene matches. The CDR3 contains 15 residues. The CDR3 DNA sequence: TGTGCCAGCAGCTTAGCGGCGGGAGAAAGGAATGAGCAGTTCTTC. Translated: CASSLAAGERNEQFF.

CDR3 in amino acids: CASSGEGVGTDTQYF. For the CDR3, the DNA is TGTGCCAGCAGTGGGGAGGGAGTGGGCACAGATACGCAGTATTTT. The chain combines TRBV2 with TRBJ2-3, with TRBD2 matching 7 bases. V was pared by 4 bases and J by 1 base, with 5 bases of the junction left unmatched. The CDR3 length is 15 residues. The germline CDR1 and CDR2 sequences are SNHLY and FYNNEI.

J is TRBJ1-5 and V is TRBV29-1; D unresolved. The germline V and J ends were trimmed by 5 bases and 0 bases, with 8 bases remaining between them. CDR1 SQVTM and CDR2 ANQGSEA come from the germline V gene. The CDR3 has 13 amino acids. CDR3 sequence: CSVQDYSNQPQHF. CDR3 sequence (DNA): TGCAGCGTTCAGGATTATAGCAATCAGCCCCAGCATTTT.

The rearrangement links TRBV7-9 to TRBJ2-2; the match to TRBD2 covers 8 bases. The J segment lost 4 bases and the V segment lost 6 bases, leaving 7 bases of the junction unmatched. From germline, CDR1 is SEHNR and CDR2 FQNEAQ (reference sequence). The CDR3 consists of 15 residues. The CDR3 is CASRLASGGTGELFF. CDR3 coding DNA: TGTGCCAGCAGGCTCGCAAGCGGGGGCACCGGGGAGCTGTTTTTT.

The chain recombines TRBV10-2 with TRBJ2-3, with 8 bases aligning to TRBD2. Germline V CDR1 and CDR2: WSHSY, SAAADI. J gave up 9 bases and V 2 bases, and 10 bases lay outside the gene matches. The CDR3 is 15 residues long. The CDR3 DNA reads TGCGCCAGCAGTGAGGAAGCGGGAGCTCCCAGGACGCAGTATTTT. Amino acid sequence: CASSEEAGAPRTQYF.

The chain combines TRBV9 with TRBJ2-4; D call uncertain. Germline values: CDR1 SGDLS, CDR2 YYNGEE. V lost 0 bases to trimming and J lost 5 bases, with 15 bases between them. This CDR3 region has 16 residues. CDR3 bases: TGTGCCAGCAGCGTAGGAGTCGGGTTTATTGAAAACATTCAGTACTTC. Residues: CASSVGVGFIENIQYF.

The gene calls are TRBV11-2 and TRBJ2-7; maybe TRBD2 (6 bases). V was trimmed by 4 bases and J by 3 bases, leaving 10 bases between them. Germline V lookup: CDR1 SGHAT, CDR2 FQNNGV. The length of the CDR3 is 13 residues. The CDR3 loop reads CASSSRDFYEQYF. The CDR3 region has the DNA TGTGCCAGCAGCTCCCGGGACTTCTACGAGCAGTACTTC.

The CDR3 nucleotides read TGTGCCAGCAGCGTGGACGTCAATGAGCAGTTCTTC. It yields the protein CASSVDVNEQFF. The V call is TRBV5-4, the J call TRBJ2-1; no reliable D call. The V gene's germline CDR1 is SGHNT and CDR2 YYREEE (reference sequence). Trimming took 4 bases from V and 6 from J, leaving 8 bases between them. The CDR3 totals 12 residues.

V gene TRBV19 combines with J gene TRBJ1-2; a weak D match, TRBD1 (5 bases). This CDR3 contains 14 residues. V was cut by 5 bases and J by 2 bases, with 12 bases left in between. Germline V CDR1 and CDR2: LNHDA, SQIVND (reference sequence). CDR3 protein: CASSRSRGNYGYTF. DNA of the CDR3: TGTGCCAGTAGTCGGAGTAGGGGCAACTATGGCTACACCTTC.

This chain uses TRBV19 with TRBJ2-1; 7 bases are shared with TRBD2. The CDR3 runs 16 residues. The germline V gene encodes CDR1 LNHDA and CDR2 SQIVND (reference sequence). V shed 5 bases, J shed 4 bases, and the junction held 11 bases outside the gene matches. CDR3 loop: CASSYPVVAGYNEQFF. For the CDR3, the DNA is TGTGCCAGTAGTTACCCCGTGGTAGCGGGTTACAATGAGCAGTTCTTC.

The J gene is TRBJ1-5, the V gene TRBV19; 8 positions agree with TRBD1. J was trimmed by 3 bases and V by 1 base; bases with no gene match: 5. The germline CDR1 and CDR2 sequences are LNHDA and SQIVND (reference sequence). The CDR3 is 16 amino acids. CDR3 nucleotide sequence: TGTGCCAGTAGTATAGTTAGCAGGGGGCTCAATCAGCCCCAGCATTTT. Translated: CASSIVSRGLNQPQHF. Drawing the rest from reference TRBV19 and TRBJ1-5, the complete variable domain is DGGITQSPKYLFRKEGQNVTLSCEQNLNHDAMYWYRQDPGQGLRLIYYSQIVNDFQKGDIAEGYSVSREKKESFPLTVTSAQKNPTAFYLCASSIVSRGLNQPQHFGDGTRLSIL.

This chain links TRBV5-1 with TRBJ1-1; possible D gene TRBD1, 6 bases. V lost 1 base and J 7 bases, leaving 11 bases between the germline ends. The germline V gene has CDR1 SGHRS and CDR2 YFSETQ. This CDR3 contains 13 residues. CDR3 in DNA: TGCGCCAGCAGCTTGAAAGGACAGCTTGAAGCTTTCTTT. It yields the protein CASSLKGQLEAFF.

This clone has only a few counts. The V gene is TRBV19, the J gene TRBJ1-2; the D is unclear. The V and J ends lost 7 bases and 2 bases respectively, with 14 bases between them. This CDR3 contains 14 residues. Germline lookup yields CDR1 LNHDA and CDR2 SQIVND (reference sequence). This CDR3 reads CASNSPRLNYGYTF. Here the CDR3 DNA reads TGTGCCAGTAACTCCCCTCGGCTGAACTATGGCTACACCTTC.

The rearrangement links TRBV28 to TRBJ2-5, with D tentatively TRBD2 (6 bases). The DNA end is more similar to TRBJ2-7, so the J call may be wrong. The CDR3 extends over 13 amino acids. Germline V CDR1 and CDR2: MDHEN, SYDVKM. CDR3 region: CASSPEPGGEQYF. The CDR3 nucleotides read TGTGCCAGCAGTCCTGAGCCCGGGGGCGAGCAGTACTTC.

This chain connects TRBV4-1 to TRBJ2-1; the match to TRBD2 covers 9 bases. The V gene's germline CDR1 is MGHRA and CDR2 YSYEKL. CDR3 size: 17 residues. Losses at the gene ends were 3 bases for V and 6 bases for J; bases not matched to a gene: 12. CDR3 loop: CASSQSSGTSSSNEQFF. The CDR3 nucleotides are TGCGCCAGCAGCCAGTCTAGCGGGACGTCGTCTAGCAATGAGCAGTTCTTC.